This T cell receptor (beta chain) was documented in a study of cytomegalovirus exposure and HLA in healthy donors. A note on this clone: Its antigen is still unknown.

This CDR3 contains 14 residues. Looked up from germline, CDR1 is MDHEN and CDR2 is SYDVKM. J lost 2 bases, V lost 9 bases, and 6 bases had no gene match. PCR was performed using 60 Vbeta and 13 Jbeta primers. Sequencing was performed with immunoSEQ multiplex PCR; in TCRdb, only in-frame clones are kept and a portion is missing. The data show approximately 140,000 clones, roughly 80% seen once. General observations from the study: As immune exposure information, only CMV serostatus was available. TCR beta V segments were, for the most part, productive about 87% or about 30% of the time in an earlier analysis. TCR beta chain V- and J-gene trimming was linked, in a later analysis, to a missense variant in DCLRE1C.

This chain connects TRBV28 to TRBJ2-7; 11 bases agree with TRBD2. The sample was PBMCs. The TCR originated in a human donor in good health. CDR3 in amino acids: CASNLAGGTYEQYF. CDR3 in DNA: TGTGCCAGTAATCTAGCGGGAGGTACCTACGAGCAGTACTTC.